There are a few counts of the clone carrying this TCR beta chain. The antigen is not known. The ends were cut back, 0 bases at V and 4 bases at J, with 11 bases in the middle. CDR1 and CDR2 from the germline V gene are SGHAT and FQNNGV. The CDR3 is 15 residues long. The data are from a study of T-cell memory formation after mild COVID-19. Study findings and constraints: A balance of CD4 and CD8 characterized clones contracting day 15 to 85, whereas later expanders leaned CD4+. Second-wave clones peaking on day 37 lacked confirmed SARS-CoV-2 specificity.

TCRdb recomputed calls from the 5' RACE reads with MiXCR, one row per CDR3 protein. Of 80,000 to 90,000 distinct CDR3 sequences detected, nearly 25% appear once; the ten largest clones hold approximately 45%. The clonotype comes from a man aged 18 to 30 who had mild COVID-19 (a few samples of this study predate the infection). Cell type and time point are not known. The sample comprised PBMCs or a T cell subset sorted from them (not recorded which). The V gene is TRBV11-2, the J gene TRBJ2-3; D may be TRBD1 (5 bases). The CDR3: CASSLELRAADTQYF. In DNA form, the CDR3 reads TGTGCCAGCAGCTTAGAGCTCAGGGCCGCAGATACGCAGTATTTT. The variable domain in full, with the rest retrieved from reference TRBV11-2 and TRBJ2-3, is EAGVAQSPRYKIIEKRQSVAFWCNPISGHATLYWYQQILGQGPKLLIQFQNNGVVDDSQLPKDRFSAERLKGVDSTLKIQPAKLEDSAVYLCASSLELRAADTQYFGPGTRLTVL.